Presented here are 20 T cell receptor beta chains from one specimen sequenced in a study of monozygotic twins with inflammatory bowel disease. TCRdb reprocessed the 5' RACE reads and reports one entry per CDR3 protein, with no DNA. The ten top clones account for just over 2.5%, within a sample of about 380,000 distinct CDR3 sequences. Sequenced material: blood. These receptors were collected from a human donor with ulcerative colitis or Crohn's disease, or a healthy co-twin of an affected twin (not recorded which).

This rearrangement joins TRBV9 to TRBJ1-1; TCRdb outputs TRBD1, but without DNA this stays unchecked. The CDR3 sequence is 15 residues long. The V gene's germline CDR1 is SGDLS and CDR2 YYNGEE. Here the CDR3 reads CASSVDRATDTEAFF. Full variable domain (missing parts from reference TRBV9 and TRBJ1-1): DSGVTQTPKHLITATGQRVTLRCSPRSGDLSVYWYQQSLDQGLQFLIQYYNGEERAKGNILERFSAQQFPDLHSELNLSSLELGDSALYFCASSVDRATDTEAFFGQGTRLTVV.

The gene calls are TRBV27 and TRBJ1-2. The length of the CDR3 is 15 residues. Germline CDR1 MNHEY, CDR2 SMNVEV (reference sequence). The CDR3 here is CASAIGGITNYGYTF.

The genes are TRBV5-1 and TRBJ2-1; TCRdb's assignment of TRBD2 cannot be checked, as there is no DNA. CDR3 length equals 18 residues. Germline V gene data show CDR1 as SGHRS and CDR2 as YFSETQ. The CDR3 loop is CASSSTTSGGAWATQVVF.

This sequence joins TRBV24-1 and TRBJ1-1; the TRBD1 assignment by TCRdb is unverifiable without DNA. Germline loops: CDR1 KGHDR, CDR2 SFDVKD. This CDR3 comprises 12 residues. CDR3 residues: CATSDLYGGAFF.

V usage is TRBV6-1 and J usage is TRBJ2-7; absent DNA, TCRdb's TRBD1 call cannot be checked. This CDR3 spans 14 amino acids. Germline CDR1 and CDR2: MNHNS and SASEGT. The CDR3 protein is CASRGQGQLGEQYF.

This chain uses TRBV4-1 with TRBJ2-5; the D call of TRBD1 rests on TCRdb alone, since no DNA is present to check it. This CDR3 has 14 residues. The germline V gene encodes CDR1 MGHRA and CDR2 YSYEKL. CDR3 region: CASSQAQGWKTQYF.

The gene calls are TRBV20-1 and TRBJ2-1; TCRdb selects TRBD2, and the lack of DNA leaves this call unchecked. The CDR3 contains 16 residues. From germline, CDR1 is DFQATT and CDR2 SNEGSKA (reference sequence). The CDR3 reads CSLRKTSGMAGNEQFF.

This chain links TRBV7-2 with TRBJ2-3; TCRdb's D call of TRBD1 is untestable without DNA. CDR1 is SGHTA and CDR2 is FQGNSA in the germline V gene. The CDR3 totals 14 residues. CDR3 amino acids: CASSFSGGVDTQYF.

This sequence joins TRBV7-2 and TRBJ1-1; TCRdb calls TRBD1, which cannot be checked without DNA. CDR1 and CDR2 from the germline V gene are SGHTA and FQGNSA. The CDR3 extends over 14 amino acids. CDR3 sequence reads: CASNLLGQSTEAFF.

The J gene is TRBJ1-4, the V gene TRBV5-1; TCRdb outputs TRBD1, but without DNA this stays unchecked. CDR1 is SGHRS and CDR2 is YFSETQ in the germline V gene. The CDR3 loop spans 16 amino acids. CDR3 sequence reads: CASSIDLQGRNEKLFF.

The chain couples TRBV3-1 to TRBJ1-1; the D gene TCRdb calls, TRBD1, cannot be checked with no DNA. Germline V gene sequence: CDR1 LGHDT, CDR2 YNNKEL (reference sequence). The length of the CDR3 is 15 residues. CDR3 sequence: CASGQGGIMNTEAFF.

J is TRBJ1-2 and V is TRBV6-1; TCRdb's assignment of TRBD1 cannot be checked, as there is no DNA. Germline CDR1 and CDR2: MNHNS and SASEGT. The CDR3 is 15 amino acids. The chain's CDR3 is CASSSPGKVGYGYTF.

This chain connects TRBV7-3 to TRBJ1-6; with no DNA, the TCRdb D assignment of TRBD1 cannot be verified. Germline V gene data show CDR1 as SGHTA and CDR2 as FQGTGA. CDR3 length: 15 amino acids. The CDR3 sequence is CASSLGPGANSPLHF.

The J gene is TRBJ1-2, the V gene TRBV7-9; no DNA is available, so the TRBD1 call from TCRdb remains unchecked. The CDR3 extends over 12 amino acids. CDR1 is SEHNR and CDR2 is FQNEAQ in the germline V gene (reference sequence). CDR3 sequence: CASSPTGDGYTF.

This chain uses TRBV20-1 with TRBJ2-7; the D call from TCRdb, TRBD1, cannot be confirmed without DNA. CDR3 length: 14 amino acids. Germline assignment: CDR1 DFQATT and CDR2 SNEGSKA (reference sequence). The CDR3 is CSGPDRTDTYEQYF.

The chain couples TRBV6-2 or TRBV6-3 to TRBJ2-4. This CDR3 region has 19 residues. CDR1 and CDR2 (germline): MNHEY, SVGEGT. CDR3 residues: CASSYFDLRSQLAKNIQYF.

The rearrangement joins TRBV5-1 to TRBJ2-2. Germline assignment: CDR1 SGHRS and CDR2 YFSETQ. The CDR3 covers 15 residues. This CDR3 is CASSSNRQNTGELFF.

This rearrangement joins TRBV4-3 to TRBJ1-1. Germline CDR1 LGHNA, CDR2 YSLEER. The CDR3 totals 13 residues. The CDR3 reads CASSRGPNTEALF.

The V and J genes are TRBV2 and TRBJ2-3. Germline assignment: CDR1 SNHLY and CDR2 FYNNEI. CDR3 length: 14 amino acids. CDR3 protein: CASSEALNTDTQYF.

The CDR3 protein is CASSQDRKGGEETQYF. V gene TRBV4-3 combines with J gene TRBJ2-5; TCRdb outputs TRBD2, but without DNA this stays unchecked. Germline V gene lookup returns CDR1 LGHNA and CDR2 YSLEER. The CDR3 runs 16 residues.